Listed here are 26 T cell receptor beta chains from one sample, sequenced in a study of T cells after yellow fever vaccination. TCRdb reprocessed the 5' RACE reads with MiXCR, giving one entry per CDR3 protein. The sample contains 150,000 to 200,000 distinct CDR3 sequences, about 10% of which appear only once. This specimen was CD8+ T cells sorted from PBMCs, taken 15 days after the yellow fever booster vaccination. These receptors originate from a man younger than 35 who received the YFV17D yellow fever vaccine.

At least ten counts were recorded for this clonotype. This chain links TRBV6-4 with TRBJ2-3; 12 bases map to TRBD2. CDR1 and CDR2 (germline): MRHNA, SNTAGT. Germline trimming cut 4 bases from V and 4 bases from J; bases unmatched to any gene: 0. The length of the CDR3 is 14 residues. CDR3: CASSASGGADTQYF. The CDR3 DNA sequence: TGTGCCAGCAGTGCTAGCGGGGGGGCAGATACGCAGTATTTT.

The genes are TRBV2 and TRBJ2-2; TRBD2 matches at 7 bases. Germline V CDR1 and CDR2: SNHLY, FYNNEI. V lost 6 bases and J lost 0; bases outside the gene matches: 4. The CDR3 sequence is 15 residues long. The CDR3 loop reads CASRPSGPNTGELFF. In nucleotides, the CDR3 is TGTGCCAGCAGGCCTAGCGGTCCGAACACCGGGGAGCTGTTTTTT.

This clonotype was found many times. This chain links TRBV6-2 or TRBV6-3 with TRBJ1-1; D is unresolved. V gave up 6 bases and J gave up 4 bases, with 15 bases separating them. This CDR3 has 14 residues. Germline CDR1 MNHEY, CDR2 SVGEGT. The CDR3 spells CASRDPGGSTEAFF. The CDR3 DNA follows: TGTGCCAGCAGGGACCCAGGAGGGTCCACTGAAGCTTTCTTT.

This clonotype came up a few times. V is TRBV7-9 and J is TRBJ1-2; D unresolved. The CDR3 loop spans 15 amino acids. CDR1 and CDR2 from the germline V gene are SEHNR and FQNEAQ (reference sequence). V lost 5 bases and J lost 4, with 17 bases in between. The CDR3: CASSDTTLRIYGYTF. The DNA of the CDR3 is TGTGCCAGCAGCGATACGACATTAAGGATCTATGGCTACACCTTC.

V is TRBV20-1 and J is TRBJ2-1; TRBD2 matches 8 bases. The CDR3 has 16 residues. Germline trimming cut 5 bases from V and 0 bases from J; bases unmatched to any gene: 9. Germline V lookup: CDR1 DFQATT, CDR2 SNEGSKA (reference sequence). The CDR3 coding sequence is TGCAGTGCTCGATTTCCACGGGGGGGCTCCTACAATGAGCAGTTCTTC. Translation: CSARFPRGGSYNEQFF.

This clonotype was detected a few times. This CDR3 reads CASSLERLAYNEQFF. DNA of the CDR3: TGTGCCAGCAGCCTTGAAAGGCTGGCCTACAATGAGCAGTTCTTC. The chain carries TRBV4-2 and TRBJ2-1; D gene ambiguous. The CDR3 is 15 residues long. The V end lost 4 bases, the J end lost 2 bases, and 12 bases lay between the germline ends. Germline CDR1 and CDR2: LGHNA and YNFKEQ.

This sequence joins TRBV29-1 and TRBJ2-1; D remains ambiguous. V was pared by 4 bases and J by 9 bases, with 13 bases between. Germline V gene lookup returns CDR1 SQVTM and CDR2 ANQGSEA. This CDR3 is built from 12 residues. The CDR3 DNA sequence: TGCAGCGTTGTTAGCCCCCGTGGTGAGCAGTTCTTC. It translates to CSVVSPRGEQFF.

This clonotype was counted ten times or more. The chain employs TRBV4-2 and TRBJ2-3; 12 nucleotides line up with TRBD2. Looked up from germline, CDR1 is LGHNA and CDR2 is YNFKEQ. The CDR3 spans 17 residues. The V segment lost 4 bases and the J segment 10 bases; nucleotides outside the gene matches: 15. This CDR3 reads CASSLELAGGRKSAQYF. CDR3 in DNA: TGTGCCAGCAGCCTCGAACTAGCGGGGGGCAGGAAGAGTGCGCAGTATTTT.

The chain has TRBV19 and TRBJ1-1; the D is unclear. From germline, CDR1 is LNHDA and CDR2 SQIVND (reference sequence). V lost 3 bases and J lost 5, with 19 bases in between. The CDR3 sequence is 16 residues long. The CDR3 reads CASSIWYKGVLTEAFF. In nucleotides, the CDR3 is TGTGCCAGTAGTATTTGGTACAAGGGCGTGTTAACTGAAGCTTTCTTT.

As DNA, the CDR3 is TGTGCCAGCAGCTTAGCTGGGACAGGCGTTCGGGAGCAGTACTTC. It encodes CASSLAGTGVREQYF. This sequence joins TRBV7-9 and TRBJ2-7; 8 bases align to TRBD1. This CDR3 has 15 amino acids. CDR1 and CDR2 from the germline V gene are SEHNR and FQNEAQ (reference sequence). After removal of 0 bases from V and 7 bases from J, the junction contained 8 bases not matched to a gene.

The sample holds many counts of this clonotype. This chain links TRBV4-1 with TRBJ2-5; maybe TRBD1 (6 bases). Trimming pared 0 bases from V and 4 bases from J, leaving 12 bases between. Germline loops: CDR1 MGHRA, CDR2 YSYEKL. The CDR3 consists of 15 residues. Written as DNA, the CDR3 is TGCGCCAGCAGCCAAGAATTCAGGGGTTCAGAGACCCAGTACTTC. Encoded protein: CASSQEFRGSETQYF.

This clonotype was seen only a few times. The chain uses TRBV4-3 and TRBJ1-4; D is possibly TRBD1 (6 bases). Germline V gene data show CDR1 as LGHNA and CDR2 as YSLEER. The CDR3 spans 15 residues. Trimming took off 3 bases at V and 7 bases at J, with 15 bases between the two ends. CDR3 loop: CASSQSRGFGEKLFF. The DNA for the CDR3 is TGCGCCAGCAGCCAGTCCAGGGGATTTGGTGAAAAACTGTTTTTT.

The rearrangement joins TRBV7-2 to TRBJ2-1, with 8 bases fitting TRBD2. The junction had 7 bases not matched to a gene; V was cut back by 2 bases and J by 7 bases. Germline lookup yields CDR1 SGHTA and CDR2 FQGNSA. This CDR3 has 15 residues. The CDR3 DNA reads TGTGCCAGCAGCTTAACGGGGGGGCCTAGGAATGAGCAGTTCTTC. The encoded protein is CASSLTGGPRNEQFF.

The rearrangement uses TRBV7-2 and TRBJ2-1; 9 bases align to TRBD1. The CDR3 extends over 15 amino acids. V was clipped by 3 bases and J by 5 bases; unmatched bases: 5. The germline V gene encodes CDR1 SGHTA and CDR2 FQGNSA. CDR3 in DNA: TGTGCCAGCAGCTTCACAGGGGGCGCCCACAATGAGCAGTTCTTC. It translates to CASSFTGGAHNEQFF.

The J gene is TRBJ2-3, the V gene TRBV7-6; TRBD2 matches at 9 bases. Germline V CDR1 and CDR2: SGHVS, FNYEAQ. V gave up 5 bases and J gave up 6 bases; unmatched junction bases: 9. There are 15 residues in the CDR3. CDR3 loop: CASSKSGGTADTQYF. The CDR3 bases are TGTGCCAGCAGCAAGAGCGGGGGGACGGCTGATACGCAGTATTTT.

This clonotype has only a few counts. J is TRBJ1-1 and V is TRBV18; D is possibly TRBD1 (5 bases). Germline CDR1 reads KGHSH; CDR2 reads LQKENI. CDR3 length: 14 amino acids. V was pared by 6 bases and J by 5 bases, with 16 bases between. CDR3 DNA: TGTGCCAGCTCTGCAGGGCCGGGGGGAACTGAAGCTTTCTTT. It codes for CASSAGPGGTEAFF.

This clonotype has just a few counts. This rearrangement joins TRBV7-9 to TRBJ2-2; possible D gene TRBD1, 5 bases. V lost 3 bases to trimming and J lost 8 bases, with 7 bases between them. The CDR3 has 12 amino acids. Germline V CDR1 and CDR2: SEHNR, FQNEAQ (reference sequence). For the CDR3, the DNA is TGTGCCAGCAGCTTCAGGGTTGGGGAGCTGTTTTTT. Residues: CASSFRVGELFF.

This clonotype was picked up a small number of times. V and J are TRBV9 and TRBJ2-2; the D gene could be TRBD1 or TRBD2 (5 bases each). The CDR3 loop spans 14 amino acids. Germline CDR1 SGDLS, CDR2 YYNGEE. With 7 bases removed from V and 6 bases from J, the gap between germline ends came to 16 bases. CDR3 sequence: CASGGWSSAGELFF. DNA for the CDR3: TGTGCCAGCGGGGGTTGGAGCTCCGCCGGGGAGCTGTTTTTT.

In its sample, this clonotype was seen many times. V is TRBV7-9 and J is TRBJ1-4; tentative D call: TRBD1 (5 bases). Trimming left V 5 bases short and J 8 bases short, with 18 bases between. CDR3 size: 15 residues. The germline gives CDR1 SEHNR, CDR2 FQNEAQ (reference sequence). CDR3 nucleotide sequence: TGTGCCAGCAGCGGGGCGGCGAGCACGTACGAAAAACTGTTTTTT. Translation gives CASSGAASTYEKLFF.

This clonotype came up many times. The V and J genes are TRBV4-2 and TRBJ1-1; D is uncertain. The germline V gene encodes CDR1 LGHNA and CDR2 YNFKEQ. Trimming removed 0 bases at V and 6 bases at J, with 14 bases between. The CDR3 runs to 15 residues. CDR3 DNA: TGTGCCAGCAGCCAAGATCGGTCGGGTTTGTCTGAAGCTTTCTTT. Its protein is CASSQDRSGLSEAFF.

This clonotype has just a few counts. The chain carries TRBV7-9 and TRBJ2-7; D may be TRBD1 (6 bases). The CDR3 is 13 residues long. CDR1 is SEHNR and CDR2 is FQNEAQ in the germline V gene (reference sequence). Trimming cost V 6 bases and J 3 bases, with 12 bases left between them. The CDR3 sequence is CASSPKDSYEQYF. CDR3 bases: TGTGCCAGCAGTCCAAAGGACAGCTACGAGCAGTACTTC.

The gene calls are TRBV10-3 and TRBJ2-7; weak D call: TRBD1 (6 bases). The CDR3 has 11 amino acids. V was cut by 10 bases and J by 3 bases, with 10 bases left in between. Germline CDR1 ENHRY, CDR2 SYGVKD. CDR3 coding DNA: TGTGCCAGCATGACAGGCTACGAGCAGTACTTC. This sequence encodes CASMTGYEQYF.

V is TRBV4-3 and J is TRBJ1-1; 10 bases align to TRBD1. Trimming took 11 bases from V and 6 from J; bases not matched to a gene: 6. This CDR3 has 12 residues. The germline V gene has CDR1 LGHNA and CDR2 YSLEER. In DNA, the CDR3 is TGCGCCTCGCGGGACAGGGGCGCTGAAGCTTTCTTT. This sequence encodes CASRDRGAEAFF.

In this sample, this clonotype turned up many times. V gene TRBV3-1 combines with J gene TRBJ2-5, with a weak D call TRBD2 (6 bases). Germline V CDR1 and CDR2: LGHDT, YNNKEL (reference sequence). CDR3 length: 15 amino acids. Trimming stripped 0 bases from V and 5 bases from J, with 13 bases between. CDR3 sequence: CASSQDRLGEETQYF. In DNA, the CDR3 is TGTGCCAGCAGCCAAGACCGACTAGGAGAGGAGACCCAGTACTTC.

There are a few counts of this clonotype. The chain links TRBV7-9 to TRBJ1-2; 8 bases line up with TRBD1. The CDR3 runs 16 residues. With V trimmed by 4 bases and J by 4 bases, 11 bases remained unmatched. Germline CDR1 reads SEHNR; CDR2 reads FQNEAQ (reference sequence). CDR3 loop: CASSSTTGVSLYGYTF. CDR3 DNA sequence: TGTGCCAGCAGCTCAACGACAGGGGTGTCCCTCTATGGCTACACCTTC.

The gene calls are TRBV12-3 or TRBV12-4 and TRBJ2-3, with D unclear. V lost 7 bases, J lost 0 bases, and 23 bases lay in between. The CDR3 covers 18 residues. The CDR3 sequence: CASIEGFGGSTSTDTQYF. Here the CDR3 DNA reads TGTGCCAGCATTGAAGGTTTCGGCGGTAGCACTAGCACAGATACGCAGTATTTT.